One T cell receptor (beta chain) is described in this entry. It has no known antigen specificity. No clone much larger than this one lies a single base away; base qualities are absent. The CDR3 runs 14 residues from the cysteine to the phenylalanine. The sequence is cut down to CDR3 DNA, 42 bases in frame from base 1. Between the V and J ends, shortened by 1 base and 7 bases respectively, the junction contains 13 bases. The germline V gene (reference sequence) specifies LNHNV as CDR1 and YYDKDF as CDR2. This entry comes from a study of blood T cell repertoires in COVID-19 (TCRdb year 2020). With respect to the entire study: The collaborator samples originated in the United States, Italy and Spain and spanned the acute and convalescent phases of COVID-19. The dataset comprised deeply sampled blood TCRbeta repertoires from subjects exposed to, actively infected with, or recovered from COVID-19. Where available, HLA class I and class II types were obtained from metadata supplied by the sample provider rather than from assay-based typing. The repertoires were released in a freely available public database intended as a resource for research on the immune response to SARS-CoV-2. Sample metadata almost always included a de-identified subject ID, COVID-19 status, age in years and sex. The material from the prospective study consisted of cDNA or gDNA derived from T cells, B-cell-depleted T cells, or PBMCs. Samples came from the ongoing ImmuneRACE study (first 160 participants) plus 1,254 subjects from 6 global collaborators. Results and caveats for the whole study, not just this receptor: The quantity of clinical and demographic metadata differed by source and by participant and was supplied without curation.

TCRbeta CDR3 regions were amplified from genomic DNA using the immunoSEQ Assay, a bias-controlled multiplex PCR. In the paper's pipeline: The number of nucleated cells in each sample was estimated by amplification of reference gene primers within the assay. To quantify the absolute abundance of each unique TCRbeta CDR3 rearrangement, sequence reads were collapsed and filtered. For each sample, productive Simpson clonality was calculated by taking the square root of Simpson's diversity index across productive rearrangements. TCRdb took over this immuneACCESS table, retaining in-frame rearrangements with V and J assigned. Such tables are incomplete; in checked studies, under half of the missing clones stem from an unresolved V gene, and the remainder is unexplained. Clone size and V and J calls were adopted from that table, with D and trimming inferred from the DNA. A total of roughly 120,000 clones appear in this sample, around 80% of them only once. Around 7.5% of the sample comes from the top ten.

Collaborating institutions collected whole blood in K2EDTA tubes following their own protocols. For TCRbeta analysis, collaborators shipped samples as frozen whole blood, isolated PBMCs, or DNA extracted from either of those sample types. The sample consisted of peripheral blood. The source of this sequence is a man between 70 and 80 years old with active or convalescent COVID-19. The V and J segments used are TRBV15 and TRBJ2-5, with TRBD2 tentatively as D gene (7 bases match). CDR3 protein: CATSRVRGRGTQYF. The DNA sequence follows: TGTGCCACCAGCAGAGTGAGGGGGAGGGGGACCCAGTACTTC.